The 8 T cell receptor beta chains below all came from one sample that was sequenced in a study of cytomegalovirus exposure and HLA in healthy donors. The PCR was carried out with 60 Vbeta primers and 13 Jbeta primers. Profiled with immunoSEQ multiplex PCR; TCRdb holds only in-frame clones, not every one. The sample lists about 73,000 clones; roughly 82% were seen once. The specimen sequenced was PBMCs. These TCRs come from a man aged 70 or older in good health and CMV-seronegative.

The chain is built from TRBV19 and TRBJ2-3; D perhaps matches TRBD1 (5 bases). V lost 7 bases and J lost 0, with 11 bases in between. CDR3 length: 14 residues. Germline V gene lookup returns CDR1 LNHDA and CDR2 SQIVND (reference sequence). CDR3 in DNA: TGTGCCAGTAAAGAGCAGGGAAGCACAGATACGCAGTATTTT. This sequence encodes CASKEQGSTDTQYF.

CDR3 sequence reads: CASSERWWQGGTGELFF. In DNA, the CDR3 is TGTGCCAGCAGTGAGCGTTGGTGGCAGGGGGGCACCGGGGAGCTGTTTTTT. The chain couples TRBV6-1 to TRBJ2-2; perhaps TRBD1 as D (7 bases). Germline V lookup: CDR1 MNHNS, CDR2 SASEGT. Trimming cost V 3 bases and J 4 bases, with 18 bases left between them. CDR3 length: 17 residues.

V gene TRBV18 combines with J gene TRBJ2-3, with D hard to call. The CDR3 has 14 residues. Germline V gene sequence: CDR1 KGHSH, CDR2 LQKENI. Trimming took off 3 bases at V and 1 base at J, with 8 bases between the two ends. CDR3 DNA: TGTGCCAGCTCACCTCTAGGCGGCACAGATACGCAGTATTTT. It translates to CASSPLGGTDTQYF.

J is TRBJ1-2 and V is TRBV4-3, with 8 bases lining up with TRBD1. From germline, CDR1 is LGHNA and CDR2 YSLEER. Unmatched junction bases numbered 3, after V lost 0 bases and J lost 3 bases. The CDR3 extends over 15 amino acids. In nucleotides, the CDR3 is TGCGCCAGCAGCCAAGAAGAGACAGGGGACTATGGCTACACCTTC. Translating it yields CASSQEETGDYGYTF.

The chain uses TRBV21-1 and TRBJ1-2; the table calls TRBD1, which could not be checked here. TRBV21-1 is classified as a pseudogene. This CDR3 region has 19 residues. CDR3 residues: CASSKGIRQGTWAHYGYTF. CDR3 DNA: TGTGCCAGCAGCAAAGGAATTCGACAGGGTACCTGGGCACACTATGGCTACACCTTC.

Points on this clone: The sample contains more than one DNA sequence encoding this CDR3. The CDR3 DNA reads TGTGCCAGTAGTATACTAGCGGGAGGCTCCTACAATGAGCAGTTCTTC. Its translation is CASSILAGGSYNEQFF. V and J are TRBV19 and TRBJ2-1; 11 nucleotides match TRBD2. The CDR3 totals 16 residues. Germline-derived CDR1 and CDR2 are LNHDA and SQIVND (reference sequence). V gave up 2 bases and J gave up 0 bases; unmatched junction bases: 0.

The CDR3: CASSLVGGLEDTQYF. In nucleotides, the CDR3 is TGCGCCAGCAGCTTGGTGGGGGGGCTAGAGGATACGCAGTATTTT. The chain recombines TRBV5-1 with TRBJ2-3, with a weak D call TRBD2 (7 bases). V was clipped by 0 bases and J by 6 bases, with 14 bases between them. The length of the CDR3 is 15 residues. The germline V gene encodes CDR1 SGHRS and CDR2 YFSETQ.

This clone was found once. The chain carries TRBV19 and TRBJ1-1; 8 bases are shared with TRBD1. The CDR3 length is 14 residues. The germline V gene has CDR1 LNHDA and CDR2 SQIVND (reference sequence). V was clipped by 3 bases and J by 5 bases; unmatched bases: 5. The CDR3: CASSIQGAETEAFF. DNA of the CDR3: TGTGCCAGTAGTATTCAGGGGGCAGAAACTGAAGCTTTCTTT.